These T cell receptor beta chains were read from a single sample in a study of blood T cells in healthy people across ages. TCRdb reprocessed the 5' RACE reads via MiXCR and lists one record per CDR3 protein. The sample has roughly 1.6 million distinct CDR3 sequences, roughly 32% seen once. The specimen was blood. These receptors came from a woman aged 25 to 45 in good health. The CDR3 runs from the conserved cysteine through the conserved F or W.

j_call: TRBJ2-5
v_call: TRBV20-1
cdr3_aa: CSVLRGLAGEAFGETQYF

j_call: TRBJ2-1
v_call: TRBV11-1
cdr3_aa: CASSLQGAPEHNEQFF

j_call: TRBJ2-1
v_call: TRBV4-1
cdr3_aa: CASSQFYLAGGPVNFYYNEQFF

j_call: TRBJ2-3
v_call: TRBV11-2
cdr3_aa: CASSLRLAGGRSDTQYF

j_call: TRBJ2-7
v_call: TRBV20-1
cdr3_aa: CSARDRTGTSIYEQYF

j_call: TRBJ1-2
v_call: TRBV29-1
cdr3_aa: CSAYEDGYTF

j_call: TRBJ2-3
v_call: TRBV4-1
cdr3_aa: CASSQVTSGSIDTQYF

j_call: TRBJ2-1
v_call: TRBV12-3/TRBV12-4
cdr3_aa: CASSFYGGGANEQFF

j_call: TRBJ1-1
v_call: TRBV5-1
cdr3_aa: CASSLGQGAGNTEAFF

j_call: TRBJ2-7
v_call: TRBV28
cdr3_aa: CASSFQGAPLGEQYF

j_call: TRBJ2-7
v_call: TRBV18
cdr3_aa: CASSQLSTLSSYEQYF

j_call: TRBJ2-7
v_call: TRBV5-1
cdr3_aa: CASSLVASEQYF

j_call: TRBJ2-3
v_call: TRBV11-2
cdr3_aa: CASSLGAARGGGRADTQYF

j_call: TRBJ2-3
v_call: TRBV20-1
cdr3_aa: CSASQRTRGTDTQYF

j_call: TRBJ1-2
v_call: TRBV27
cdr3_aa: CASSLTVNYGYTF

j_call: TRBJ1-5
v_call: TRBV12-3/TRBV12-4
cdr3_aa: CASSFQSQQPQHF

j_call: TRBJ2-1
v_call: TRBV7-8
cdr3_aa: CASSKRQGGVQRSYNEQFF

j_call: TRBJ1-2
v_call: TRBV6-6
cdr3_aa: CASSPFTGTGGRGYTF

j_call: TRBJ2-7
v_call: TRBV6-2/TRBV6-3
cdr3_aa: CASSSTSGRRSEQYF

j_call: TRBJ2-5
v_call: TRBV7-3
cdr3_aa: CASSLGPYVQETQYF

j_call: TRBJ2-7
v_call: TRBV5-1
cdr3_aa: CASSSGTSASEQYF

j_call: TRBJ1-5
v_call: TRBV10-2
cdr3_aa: CASSERGSQPQHF

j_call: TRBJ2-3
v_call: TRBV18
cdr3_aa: CASSPSDRGADTQYF

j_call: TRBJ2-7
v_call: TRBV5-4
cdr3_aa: CASSLFLAGGPHEQYF

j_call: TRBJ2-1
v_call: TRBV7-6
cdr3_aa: CASSSRFSGTSPNEQFF

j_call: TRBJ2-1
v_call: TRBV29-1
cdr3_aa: CSAERGGEPYNEQFF